The sequence of this T cell receptor (beta chain) was determined in a study of low-dose radiotherapy and immunotherapy resistance in tumors. Whole-study context: A total of 6.5 Gy was given to Cohort 1 as 0.5 Gy per fraction every 2 weeks. Doses delivered to Cohort 2 were 1 Gy per fraction every two weeks, amounting to 13 Gy over 26 weeks. At a dose of 200 mg/m2, intravenous cyclophosphamide was given every two weeks, one day before radiation and immunotherapy. Aspirin was taken orally by patients at 300 mg daily for four cycles from cycle 1 day 1.

Stated time point: after trial treatment. The treatment denotes: LDRT plus nivolumab, ipilimumab, low-dose cyclophosphamide and aspirin (RACIN trial). This CDR3 spans 16 amino acids. CDR1 MDHEN and CDR2 SYDVKM come from the germline V gene. V lost 6 bases and J lost 0, with 15 bases in between. First-strand cDNA relied on TRAV- and TRBV-specific primers spanning alpha and beta chains. PCR amplification of the TCRs was performed with Phusion for 20 to 25 PCR cycles, and it relied on a constant-region primer together with a V-primer adapter. One entry per CDR3 protein results from TCRdb running MiXCR on the reads. Of 100,000 or so distinct CDR3 sequences listed, under 25% are singletons.

The V call is TRBV28, the J call TRBJ2-1; D perhaps matches TRBD2 (5 bases). The sequences come from PBMCs, collected after low-dose radiotherapy plus immunotherapy. The receptor was isolated from a male donor with prostate cancer. CDR3 DNA: TGTGCCAGCAGCTTCGCGGGCGCGGACTCCTACAATGAGCAGTTCTTC. Its translation is CASSFAGADSYNEQFF.